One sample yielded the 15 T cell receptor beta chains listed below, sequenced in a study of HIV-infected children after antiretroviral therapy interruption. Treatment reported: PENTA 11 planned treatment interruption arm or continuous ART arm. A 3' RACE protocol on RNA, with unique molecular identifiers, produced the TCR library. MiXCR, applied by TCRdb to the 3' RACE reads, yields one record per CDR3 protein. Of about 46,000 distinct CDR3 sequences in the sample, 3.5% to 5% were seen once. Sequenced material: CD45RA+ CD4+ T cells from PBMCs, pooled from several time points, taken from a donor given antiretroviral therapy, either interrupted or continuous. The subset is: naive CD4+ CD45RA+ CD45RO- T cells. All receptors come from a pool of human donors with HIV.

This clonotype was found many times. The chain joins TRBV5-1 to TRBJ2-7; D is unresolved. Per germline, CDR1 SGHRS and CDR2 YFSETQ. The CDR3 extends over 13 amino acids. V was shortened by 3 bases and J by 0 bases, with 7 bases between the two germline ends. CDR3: CASSSSPSYEQYF. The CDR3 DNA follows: TGCGCCAGCAGCTCCTCGCCCTCCTACGAGCAGTACTTC. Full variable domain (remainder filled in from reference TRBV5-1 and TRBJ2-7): KAGVTQTPRYLIKTRGQQVTLSCSPISGHRSVSWYQQTPGQGLQFLFEYFSETQRNKGNFPGRFSGRQFSNSRSEMNVSTLELGDSALYLCASSSSPSYEQYFGPGTRLTVT.

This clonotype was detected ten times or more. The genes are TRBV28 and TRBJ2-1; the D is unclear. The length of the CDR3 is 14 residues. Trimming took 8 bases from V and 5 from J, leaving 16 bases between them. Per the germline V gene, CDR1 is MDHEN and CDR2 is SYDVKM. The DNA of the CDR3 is TGTGCCAGCCGCCCAAAGGGCGTGCACAATGAGCAGTTCTTC. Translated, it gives CASRPKGVHNEQFF.

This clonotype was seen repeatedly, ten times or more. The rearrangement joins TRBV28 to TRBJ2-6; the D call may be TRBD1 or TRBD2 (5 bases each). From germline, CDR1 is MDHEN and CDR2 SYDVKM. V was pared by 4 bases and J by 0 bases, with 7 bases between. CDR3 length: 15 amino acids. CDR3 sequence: CASSWGSSGANVLTF. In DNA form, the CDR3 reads TGTGCCAGCAGTTGGGGGAGCTCTGGGGCCAACGTCCTGACTTTC. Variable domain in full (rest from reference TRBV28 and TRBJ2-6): DVKVTQSSRYLVKRTGEKVFLECVQDMDHENMFWYRQDPGLGLRLIYFSYDVKMKEKGDIPEGYSVSREKKERFSLILESASTNQTSMYLCASSWGSSGANVLTFGAGSRLTVL.

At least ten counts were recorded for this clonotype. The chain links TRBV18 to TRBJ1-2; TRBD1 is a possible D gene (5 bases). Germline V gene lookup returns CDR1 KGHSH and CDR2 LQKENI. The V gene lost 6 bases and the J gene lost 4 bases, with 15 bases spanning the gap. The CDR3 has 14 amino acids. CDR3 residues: CASSLDSTPYGYTF. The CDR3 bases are TGTGCCAGCTCGCTTGACAGTACTCCCTATGGCTACACCTTC.

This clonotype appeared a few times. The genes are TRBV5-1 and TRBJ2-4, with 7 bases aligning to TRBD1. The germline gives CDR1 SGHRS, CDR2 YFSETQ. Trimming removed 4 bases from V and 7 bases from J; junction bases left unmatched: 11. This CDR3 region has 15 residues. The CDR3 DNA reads TGCGCCAGCAGCCCGAGCGGACAGGTCGGCAACATTCAGTACTTC. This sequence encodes CASSPSGQVGNIQYF.

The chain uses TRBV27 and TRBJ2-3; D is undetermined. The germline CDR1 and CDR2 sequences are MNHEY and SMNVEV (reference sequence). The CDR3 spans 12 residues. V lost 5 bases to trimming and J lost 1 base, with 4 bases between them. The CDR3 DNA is TGTGCCAGCAGTCAACGCACAGATACGCAGTATTTT. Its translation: CASSQRTDTQYF.

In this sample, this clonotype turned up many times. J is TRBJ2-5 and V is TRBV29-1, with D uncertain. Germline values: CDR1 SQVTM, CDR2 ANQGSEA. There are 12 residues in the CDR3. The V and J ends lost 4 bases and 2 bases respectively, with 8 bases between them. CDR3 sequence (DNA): TGCAGCGTTGGACATGCACAAGAGACCCAGTACTTC. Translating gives CSVGHAQETQYF.

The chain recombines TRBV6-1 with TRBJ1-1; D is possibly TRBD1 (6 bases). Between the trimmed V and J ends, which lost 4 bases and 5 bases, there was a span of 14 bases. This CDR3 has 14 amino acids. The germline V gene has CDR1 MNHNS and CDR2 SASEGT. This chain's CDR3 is CASSAPRGGTEAFF. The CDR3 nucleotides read TGTGCCAGCAGTGCCCCCAGGGGAGGGACTGAAGCTTTCTTT.

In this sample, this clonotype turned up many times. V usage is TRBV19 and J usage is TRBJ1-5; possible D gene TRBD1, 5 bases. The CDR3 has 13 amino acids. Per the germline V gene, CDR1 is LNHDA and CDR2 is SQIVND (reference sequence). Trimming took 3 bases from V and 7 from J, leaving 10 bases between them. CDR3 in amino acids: CASSMGGRQPQHF. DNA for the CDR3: TGTGCCAGTAGTATGGGGGGAAGACAGCCCCAGCATTTT.

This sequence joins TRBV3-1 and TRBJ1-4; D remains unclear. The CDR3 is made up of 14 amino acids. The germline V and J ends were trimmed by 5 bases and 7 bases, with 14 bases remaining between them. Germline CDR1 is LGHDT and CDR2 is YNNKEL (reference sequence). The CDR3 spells CASSNRRDGEKLFF. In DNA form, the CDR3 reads TGTGCCAGCAGCAACCGAAGGGATGGTGAAAAACTGTTTTTT.

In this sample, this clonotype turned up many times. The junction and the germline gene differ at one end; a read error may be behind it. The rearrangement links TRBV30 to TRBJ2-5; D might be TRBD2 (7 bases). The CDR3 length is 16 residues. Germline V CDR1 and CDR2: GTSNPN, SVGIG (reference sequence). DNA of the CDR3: TGTGCCTGGAGTCTAGGGGGGGGTGATAACCAAGACACCCAGTACTTT. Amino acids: CAWSLGGGDNQDTQYF.

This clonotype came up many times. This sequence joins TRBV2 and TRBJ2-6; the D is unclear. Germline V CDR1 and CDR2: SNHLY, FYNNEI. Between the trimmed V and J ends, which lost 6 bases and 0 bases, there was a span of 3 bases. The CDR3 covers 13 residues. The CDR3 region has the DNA TGTGCCAGCAGGACCTCTGGGGCCAACGTCCTGACTTTC. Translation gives CASRTSGANVLTF.

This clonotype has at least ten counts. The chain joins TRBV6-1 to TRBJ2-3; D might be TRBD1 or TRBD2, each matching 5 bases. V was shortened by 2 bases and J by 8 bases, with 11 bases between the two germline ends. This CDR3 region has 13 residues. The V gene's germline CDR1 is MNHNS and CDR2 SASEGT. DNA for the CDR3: TGTGCCAGCAGTGAAACGGGGCGCGCTACGCAGTATTTT. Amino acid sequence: CASSETGRATQYF.

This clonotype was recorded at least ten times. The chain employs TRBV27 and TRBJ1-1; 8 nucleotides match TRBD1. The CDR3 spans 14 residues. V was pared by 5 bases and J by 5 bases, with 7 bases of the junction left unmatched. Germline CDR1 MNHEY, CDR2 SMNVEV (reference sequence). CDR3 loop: CASSAGQGRTEAFF. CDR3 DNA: TGTGCCAGCAGTGCCGGACAGGGAAGGACTGAAGCTTTCTTT.

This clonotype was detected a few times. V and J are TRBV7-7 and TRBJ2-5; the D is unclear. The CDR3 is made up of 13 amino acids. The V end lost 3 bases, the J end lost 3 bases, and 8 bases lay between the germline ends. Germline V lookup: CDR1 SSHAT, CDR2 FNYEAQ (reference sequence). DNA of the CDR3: TGTGCCAGCAGCTTTATTCAGGAAGAGACCCAGTACTTC. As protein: CASSFIQEETQYF.